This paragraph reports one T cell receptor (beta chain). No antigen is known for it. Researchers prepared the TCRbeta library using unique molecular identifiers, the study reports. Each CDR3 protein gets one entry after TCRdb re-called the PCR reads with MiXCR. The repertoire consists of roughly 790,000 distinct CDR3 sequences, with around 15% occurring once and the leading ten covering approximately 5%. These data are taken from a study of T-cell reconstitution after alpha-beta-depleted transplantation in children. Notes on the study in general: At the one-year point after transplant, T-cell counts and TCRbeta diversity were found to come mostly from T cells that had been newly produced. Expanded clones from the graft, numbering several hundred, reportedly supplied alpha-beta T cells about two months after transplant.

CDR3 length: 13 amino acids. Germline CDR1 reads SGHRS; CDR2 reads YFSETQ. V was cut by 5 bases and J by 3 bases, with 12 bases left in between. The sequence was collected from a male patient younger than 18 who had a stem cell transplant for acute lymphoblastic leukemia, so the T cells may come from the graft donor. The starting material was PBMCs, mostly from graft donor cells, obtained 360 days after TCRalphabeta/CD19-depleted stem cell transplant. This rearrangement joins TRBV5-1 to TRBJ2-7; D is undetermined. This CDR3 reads CASRLNGIYEQYF. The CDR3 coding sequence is TGCGCCAGCAGGCTCAACGGCATCTACGAGCAGTACTTC.